This T cell receptor (beta chain) was sequenced for a study of spatial heterogeneity in lung cancer. Study-wide background: Raw sequencing reads included, on average, more than nine appearances of each unique TCR and UMI combination.

A distinct unique molecular identifier was carried by each TCR cDNA molecule. TCRdb reprocessed the 5' RACE reads with MiXCR, giving one entry per CDR3 protein. The sample lists about 95,000 distinct CDR3 sequences, approximately 8.5% seen once, with around 7% in the top ten. Time point here: sample taken at primary tumor resection. Whole RNA from tumor, nontumor lung or frozen PBMC was sequenced unsorted. A total of under 80 untreated early-stage non-small cell lung cancer patients served as donors. On this clonotype: The antigen remains undetermined.

Points from the study as a whole: Follow-up blood showed ubiquitous expanded tumor TCRs less than blood at resection did.

Germline V gene sequence: CDR1 SGHRS, CDR2 YFSETQ. The ends lost 3 bases at V and 2 bases at J; junction bases unmatched: 6. CDR3 length: 16 amino acids. Sequences were derived from PBMCs, sampled at surgery. The J gene is TRBJ2-1, the V gene TRBV5-1; 9 bases fit TRBD2. The source of this sequence is a male donor with early-stage non-small cell lung cancer. CDR3 sequence (DNA): TGCGCCAGCAGCTCCAGCATAGCGGGAGCCTACAATGAGCAGTTCTTC. Protein: CASSSSIAGAYNEQFF.